A selection of T cell receptor beta chains follows, all from one sample in a study of T cell responses to AZD1222 COVID-19 vaccine. Data came from immunoSEQ multiplex PCR; TCRdb stores just in-frame clones and leaves some out. The sample includes tens of thousands of clones, roughly 90% of them seen just once. The sequencing used peripheral blood, collected on day 0 of AZD1222 vaccination. The source is an adult in good health. Each CDR3 is given with its conserved first and last residue. The order of the fields is D gene, clone size, V gene, J gene, CDR3 length, CDR3 protein, CDR3 DNA. D genes are given only for firm matches. Only part of the rows carry a size: once, few, many, or a class if the clone is expanded.

d_gene: NA
abundance: NA
v_gene: TRBV5-1
j_gene: TRBJ2-5
len: 13
CDR3aa: CASSSAVWETQYF
CDR3nt: TGCGCCAGCAGCTCGGCAGTTTGGGAGACCCAGTACTTC

d_gene: TRBD1
abundance: NA
v_gene: TRBV7-3
j_gene: TRBJ1-2
len: 15
CDR3aa: CASSLTVDRGDGYTF
CDR3nt: TGTGCCAGCAGCTTAACCGTCGACAGGGGAGATGGCTACACCTTC

d_gene: NA
abundance: NA
v_gene: TRBV7-2
j_gene: TRBJ2-1
len: 12
CDR3aa: CASSLQGNEQFF
CDR3nt: TGTGCCAGCAGCTTACAGGGCAATGAGCAGTTCTTC

d_gene: TRBD1
abundance: NA
v_gene: TRBV6-1
j_gene: TRBJ1-2
len: 14
CDR3aa: CASSEDREPYGYTF
CDR3nt: TGTGCCAGCAGTGAGGACAGGGAGCCCTATGGCTACACCTTC

d_gene: NA
abundance: once
v_gene: TRBV27
j_gene: TRBJ2-1
len: 15
CDR3aa: CASSLSSTGRNEQFF
CDR3nt: TGTGCCAGCAGTTTATCATCGACAGGGAGGAATGAGCAGTTCTTC

d_gene: NA
abundance: NA
v_gene: TRBV6-2/TRBV6-3
j_gene: TRBJ2-7
len: 14
CDR3aa: CASSTPFLAYEQYF
CDR3nt: TGTGCCAGCAGTACCCCTTTTTTAGCCTACGAGCAGTACTTC

d_gene: NA
abundance: once
v_gene: TRBV20-1
j_gene: TRBJ2-3
len: 14
CDR3aa: CSASGGAGTDTQYF
CDR3nt: TGCAGTGCTAGTGGCGGGGCCGGCACAGATACGCAGTATTTT

d_gene: NA
abundance: NA
v_gene: TRBV5-1
j_gene: TRBJ2-7
len: 14
CDR3aa: CASSLDQETRRQYF
CDR3nt: TGCGCCAGCAGCTTGGATCAGGAGACCCGCCGGCAGTACTTC

d_gene: TRBD1
abundance: NA
v_gene: TRBV7-9
j_gene: TRBJ1-4
len: 17
CDR3aa: CASSRRDRGRTNEKLFF
CDR3nt: TGTGCCAGCAGCCGCCGGGACAGGGGGCGGACTAATGAAAAACTGTTTTTT

d_gene: NA
abundance: once
v_gene: TRBV5-4
j_gene: TRBJ2-1
len: 19
CDR3aa: CASSLGTGGGLDSYNEQFF
CDR3nt: TGTGCCAGCAGCTTAGGAACAGGGGGGGGGTTAGACTCCTACAATGAGCAGTTCTTC

d_gene: TRBD1
abundance: NA
v_gene: TRBV4-1
j_gene: TRBJ1-6
len: 15
CDR3aa: CASSPRDSYNSPLHF
CDR3nt: TGCGCCAGCAGCCCACGGGACAGTTATAATTCACCCCTCCACTTT

d_gene: NA
abundance: NA
v_gene: TRBV14
j_gene: TRBJ1-6
len: 18
CDR3aa: CASSPRSPGENLMSPLHF
CDR3nt: TGTGCCAGCAGCCCCCGGTCGCCAGGGGAGAATTTAATGTCACCCCTCCACTTT

d_gene: NA
abundance: few
v_gene: TRBV4-3
j_gene: TRBJ1-4
len: 15
CDR3aa: CASSQDRSRNEKLFF
CDR3nt: TGCGCCAGCAGCCAAGATAGGAGTAGGAATGAAAAACTGTTTTTT

d_gene: NA
abundance: NA
v_gene: TRBV15
j_gene: TRBJ1-3
len: 16
CDR3aa: CATSSFREISGNTIYF
CDR3nt: TGTGCCACCAGCAGTTTCAGGGAGATTTCTGGAAACACCATATATTTT

d_gene: NA
abundance: NA
v_gene: TRBV29-1
j_gene: TRBJ2-7
len: 12
CDR3aa: CSVRRLIYEQYF
CDR3nt: TGCAGCGTTCGTCGTCTAATCTACGAGCAGTACTTC

d_gene: TRBD1
abundance: NA
v_gene: TRBV7-9
j_gene: TRBJ1-6
len: 16
CDR3aa: CASSPGTGGHLSPLHF
CDR3nt: TGTGCCAGCAGCCCCGGGACAGGAGGACACCTATCACCCCTCCACTTT

d_gene: NA
abundance: NA
v_gene: TRBV11-1
j_gene: TRBJ2-7
len: 14
CDR3aa: CASSFGGGNYEQYF
CDR3nt: TGTGCCAGCAGCTTTGGAGGCGGCAACTACGAGCAGTACTTC

d_gene: NA
abundance: NA
v_gene: TRBV12-3/TRBV12-4
j_gene: TRBJ1-1
len: 13
CDR3aa: CASSFFKNTEAFF
CDR3nt: TGTGCCAGCAGTTTCTTCAAGAACACTGAAGCTTTCTTT

d_gene: TRBD1
abundance: NA
v_gene: TRBV10-3
j_gene: TRBJ2-7
len: 16
CDR3aa: CAISDPGTGGGDEQYF
CDR3nt: TGTGCCATCAGTGACCCCGGGACAGGGGGAGGCGACGAGCAGTACTTC

d_gene: TRBD1
abundance: NA
v_gene: TRBV18
j_gene: TRBJ2-5
len: 14
CDR3aa: CASSPGQGMETQYF
CDR3nt: TGTGCCAGCTCCCCGGGACAGGGAATGGAGACCCAGTACTTC

d_gene: NA
abundance: NA
v_gene: TRBV6-5
j_gene: TRBJ1-5
len: 13
CDR3aa: CASSPLRNQPQHF
CDR3nt: TGTGCCAGCAGTCCCCTGAGGAATCAGCCCCAGCATTTT

d_gene: NA
abundance: NA
v_gene: TRBV7-6
j_gene: TRBJ1-1
len: 14
CDR3aa: CASSPAGGVTEAFF
CDR3nt: TGTGCCAGCAGCCCCGCGGGAGGGGTCACTGAAGCTTTCTTT

d_gene: NA
abundance: NA
v_gene: TRBV4-2
j_gene: TRBJ1-6
len: 19
CDR3aa: CASSHLGSGGNPGRSPLHF
CDR3nt: TGTGCCAGCAGCCACCTAGGGTCTGGGGGAAACCCCGGTAGGTCACCCCTCCACTTT

d_gene: TRBD1
abundance: NA
v_gene: TRBV7-6
j_gene: TRBJ1-2
len: 16
CDR3aa: CASSPHRQGVSYGYTF
CDR3nt: TGTGCCAGCAGCCCACACCGACAGGGGGTCAGCTATGGCTACACCTTC

d_gene: TRBD1
abundance: NA
v_gene: TRBV19
j_gene: TRBJ1-2
len: 16
CDR3aa: CATNRGTGSGFYGYTF
CDR3nt: TGTGCCACAAACAGGGGGACGGGGTCGGGCTTCTATGGCTACACCTTC